This section outlines one T cell receptor beta chain sequence together with its context. Profiled with immunoSEQ multiplex PCR; TCRdb holds only in-frame clones, not every one. The sample records more than 30,000 clones, about 92% being singletons. Trimming shortened V by 3 bases and J by 5 bases, and 8 bases separated the two germline ends. The CDR3 loop spans 13 amino acids. Germline V gene sequence: CDR1 MNHNS, CDR2 SASEGT. The data belong to a study of T cell changes during pregnancy in multiple sclerosis. The chain recombines TRBV6-1 with TRBJ2-1, with a possible D match to TRBD1 (6 bases). The sequence derives from a female donor with multiple sclerosis, enrolled in a pregnancy study. The input for sequencing was CD8+ T cells from peripheral blood mononuclear cells, taken in the third trimester of pregnancy. The CDR3 region has the DNA TGTGCCAGCAGTGACCGGGACAACAATGAGCAGTTCTTC. Amino acid sequence: CASSDRDNNEQFF.